Listed below are T cell receptor beta chains from one sample, sequenced in a study of cytomegalovirus exposure and HLA in healthy donors. Produced via immunoSEQ multiplex PCR; TCRdb's table is partial and in-frame only. The sample includes fewer than 150,000 clones, 82% of them seen just once. Sequenced input: PBMCs. These receptors were obtained from a male donor in good health and CMV-seronegative. Each CDR3 is given with its conserved first and last residue. The D gene is left open where the match is weak. The listing skips clone size in some rows; elsewhere it reads once, few, many or a size class.

D gene: .; J gene: TRBJ2-2; clone size: .; V gene: TRBV30; CDR3 DNA: TGTGCCTGGGCGCTGGACACCGGGGAGCTGTTTTTT; CDR3 protein: CAWALDTGELFF
D gene: .; J gene: TRBJ2-2; clone size: .; V gene: TRBV6-5; CDR3 DNA: TGTGCCAGCAGCCCCGGGTTTGCGAACACCGGGGAGCTGTTTTTT; CDR3 protein: CASSPGFANTGELFF
D gene: TRBD1; J gene: TRBJ2-1; clone size: .; V gene: TRBV5-1; CDR3 DNA: TGCGCCAGCAGCTTGGGGACAGGGGGACATGAGCAGTTCTTC; CDR3 protein: CASSLGTGGHEQFF
D gene: TRBD1; J gene: TRBJ1-4; clone size: few; V gene: TRBV7-9; CDR3 DNA: TGTGCCAGCAGCCGGACGGACAGGGGAGGGGAAAAACTGTTTTTT; CDR3 protein: CASSRTDRGGEKLFF
D gene: TRBD1; J gene: TRBJ1-1; clone size: .; V gene: TRBV6-5; CDR3 DNA: TGTGCCAGCAGTTATGACAGGGGCTCTGGCGCTTTCTTT; CDR3 protein: CASSYDRGSGAFF
D gene: .; J gene: TRBJ1-5; clone size: .; V gene: TRBV6-5; CDR3 DNA: TGTGCCAGCAGTTTACAGTCTGATCAGCCCCAGCATTTT; CDR3 protein: CASSLQSDQPQHF
D gene: TRBD1; J gene: TRBJ2-7; clone size: .; V gene: TRBV30; CDR3 DNA: TGTGCCTGGAGGGGGACAGGGGGGGCCTTCGAGCAGTACTTC; CDR3 protein: CAWRGTGGAFEQYF
D gene: .; J gene: TRBJ2-7; clone size: .; V gene: TRBV12-2; CDR3 DNA: TGTGCAAGTCGCTCCGGACAGGGGCCCGACTACGAGCAGTACTTC; CDR3 protein: CASRSGQGPDYEQYF
D gene: .; J gene: TRBJ1-4; clone size: .; V gene: TRBV19; CDR3 DNA: TGTGCCAGTAGTATACCGGGACAAGTCAATGAAAAACTGTTTTTT; CDR3 protein: CASSIPGQVNEKLFF
D gene: TRBD1; J gene: TRBJ2-2; clone size: .; V gene: TRBV10-1; CDR3 DNA: TGCGCCAGCAGTCCGGGACAGGGTATTACCGGGGAGCTGTTTTTT; CDR3 protein: CASSPGQGITGELFF
D gene: .; J gene: TRBJ1-1; clone size: .; V gene: TRBV10-3; CDR3 DNA: TGTGCCACCCAGGAAATAGGTGACCTTGGAGCTTTCTTT; CDR3 protein: CATQEIGDLGAFF
D gene: TRBD1; J gene: TRBJ1-1; clone size: few; V gene: TRBV18; CDR3 DNA: TGTGCCAGCTCCCAGACAGGGGCGAACACTGAAGCTTTCTTT; CDR3 protein: CASSQTGANTEAFF